A single sample gave rise to the 21 T cell receptor beta chains below, sequenced in a study of OX40 agonist ivuxolimab in advanced cancers. Generated by immunoSEQ multiplex PCR, the TCRdb table keeps only in-frame clones and is missing some. The repertoire holds fewer than 90,000 clones, about 88% seen once, with 0.25% to 0.35% in the top ten. Material: CD4+ or CD8+ T cells sorted from blood, obtained in a trial of the OX40 agonist ivuxolimab. These receptor sequences come from an adult with an advanced solid tumor such as melanoma, head and neck, liver or kidney cancer.

This clone was recorded once. The chain uses TRBV4-1 and TRBJ1-6, with TRBD1 identical over 8 bases. The CDR3 loop spans 16 amino acids. Germline V gene lookup returns CDR1 MGHRA and CDR2 YSYEKL. V dropped 0 bases and J dropped 10; count of bases not matched to a gene: 8. The CDR3 DNA follows: TGCGCCAGCAGCCAAGATGTGGACAGGGCCCCCTCACCCCTCCACTTT. As protein: CASSQDVDRAPSPLHF.

The chain is built from TRBV11-2 and TRBJ1-3, with D unresolved. The CDR3 length is 15 residues. Germline values: CDR1 SGHAT, CDR2 FQNNGV. The V end was cut by 5 bases, the J end by 0 bases, with 11 bases between. The CDR3 bases are TGTGCCAGCAGCCGAGGCCCCAGCTCTGGAAACACCATATATTTT. This translates into CASSRGPSSGNTIYF.

The V call is TRBV11-2, the J call TRBJ1-4; a weak D match, TRBD1 (5 bases). The ends were cut back, 6 bases at V and 5 bases at J, with 16 bases in the middle. Germline V gene data show CDR1 as SGHAT and CDR2 as FQNNGV. The CDR3 has 15 residues. The CDR3 is CASRKLHGANEKLFF. DNA of the CDR3: TGTGCCAGCAGAAAACTACACGGGGCGAATGAAAAACTGTTTTTT. The full variable domain, in which reference TRBV11-2 and TRBJ1-4 provide the parts outside the CDR3, is EAGVAQSPRYKIIEKRQSVAFWCNPISGHATLYWYQQILGQGPKLLIQFQNNGVVDDSQLPKDRFSAERLKGVDSTLKIQPAKLEDSAVYLCASRKLHGANEKLFFGSGTQLSVL.

V gene TRBV4-3 combines with J gene TRBJ1-2, with 8 bases aligning to TRBD1. Germline V gene lookup returns CDR1 LGHNA and CDR2 YSLEER. The V gene end was trimmed by 6 bases and the J gene end by 4 bases; junction bases not matched to a gene: 10. The CDR3 sequence is 15 residues long. CDR3 coding DNA: TGCGCCAGCAGTAGCGACAGGGGCCAATTCTATGGCTACACCTTC. It codes for CASSSDRGQFYGYTF.

The V and J genes are TRBV29-1 and TRBJ2-3; D perhaps matches TRBD1 (5 bases). This CDR3 region has 13 residues. The ends were cut back, 4 bases at V and 1 base at J, with 9 bases in the middle. Germline values: CDR1 SQVTM, CDR2 ANQGSEA. CDR3 region: CSVGIGGTDTQYF. The CDR3 nucleotides are TGCAGCGTTGGGATAGGGGGCACAGATACGCAGTATTTT.

The chain joins TRBV30 to TRBJ1-2, with 9 bases aligning to TRBD1. Per germline, CDR1 GTSNPN and CDR2 SVGIG (reference sequence). J was trimmed by 3 bases and V by 4 bases; bases with no gene match: 9. There are 15 residues in the CDR3. The CDR3 here is CAWKITGGSHYGYTF. CDR3 coding DNA: TGTGCCTGGAAGATAACAGGGGGCAGTCACTATGGCTACACCTTC.

The chain is built from TRBV29-1 and TRBJ2-7; possibly TRBD2 for D (6 bases). The V gene's germline CDR1 is SQVTM and CDR2 ANQGSEA. V was shortened by 7 bases and J by 6 bases, with 13 bases between the two germline ends. The CDR3 consists of 11 residues. Here the CDR3 DNA reads TGCAGCGGCTCCACCGGGGGCGAGCAGTACTTC. It encodes CSGSTGGEQYF.

This chain joins TRBV11-2 and TRBJ1-4, with a possible D match to TRBD1 (5 bases). The CDR3 extends over 14 amino acids. Germline V gene sequence: CDR1 SGHAT, CDR2 FQNNGV. Trimming shortened V by 3 bases and J by 8 bases, and 13 bases separated the two germline ends. The CDR3 spells CASSFRTRGEKLFF. The CDR3 coding sequence is TGTGCCAGCAGCTTCCGGACACGAGGGGAAAAACTGTTTTTT.

The rearrangement joins TRBV5-4 to TRBJ2-1, with D tentatively TRBD2 (6 bases). The CDR3 runs to 12 residues. Germline values: CDR1 SGHNT, CDR2 YYREEE (reference sequence). V was pared by 4 bases and J by 7 bases, with 9 bases between. CDR3 DNA sequence: TGTGCCAGCAGCCGCGGGGCTAATGAGCAGTTCTTC. Encoded protein: CASSRGANEQFF.

V is TRBV28 and J is TRBJ1-1; a weak D match, TRBD1 (5 bases). This CDR3 region has 12 residues. V lost 5 bases, J lost 10 bases, and 14 bases lay in between. In germline, CDR1 is MDHEN, CDR2 SYDVKM. In nucleotides, the CDR3 is TGTGCCAGCAGTCCGCCGGACAAGCCAGCTTTCTTT. Translating it yields CASSPPDKPAFF.

The V call is TRBV6-1, the J call TRBJ2-5; 9 nucleotides align to TRBD2. The CDR3 runs to 15 residues. J was trimmed by 4 bases and V by 8 bases; bases with no gene match: 11. Germline-derived CDR1 and CDR2 are MNHNS and SASEGT. CDR3 amino acids: CASYTPAGGGETQYF. The CDR3 region has the DNA TGTGCCAGCTACACCCCAGCGGGGGGAGGAGAGACCCAGTACTTC.

The chain couples TRBV5-1 to TRBJ1-2; D may be TRBD1 (5 bases). This CDR3 has 12 amino acids. CDR1 is SGHRS, CDR2 YFSETQ, per germline. V was shortened by 5 bases and J by 3 bases, with 8 bases between the two germline ends. The CDR3 DNA sequence: TGCGCCAGCAGTTTAGGGGACTATGGCTACACCTTC. This sequence encodes CASSLGDYGYTF.

This chain connects TRBV5-1 to TRBJ2-1, with D possibly matching TRBD2 (5 bases). Per germline, CDR1 SGHRS and CDR2 YFSETQ. This CDR3 is built from 16 residues. V was pared by 0 bases and J by 4 bases, with 14 bases between. The CDR3 bases are TGCGCCAGCAGCTTGGAGGTACTAGTGAGATACAATGAGCAGTTCTTC. Residues: CASSLEVLVRYNEQFF.

The chain is built from TRBV7-2 and TRBJ1-2, with a weak D call TRBD1 (5 bases). Germline V gives CDR1 SGHTA, CDR2 FQGNSA. This CDR3 region has 15 residues. V lost 5 bases and J 4 bases, leaving 17 bases between the germline ends. The CDR3 DNA reads as TGTGCCAGCAGCCCCTCCCGGGGGACTACCTATGGCTACACCTTC. It yields the protein CASSPSRGTTYGYTF.

The chain joins TRBV19 to TRBJ1-2, with unresolved D. The germline gives CDR1 LNHDA, CDR2 SQIVND (reference sequence). With 8 bases removed from V and 6 bases from J, the gap between germline ends came to 16 bases. There are 13 residues in the CDR3. The CDR3 loop is CASVRVGYDGYTF. In DNA form, the CDR3 reads TGTGCCAGTGTGAGAGTCGGGTACGATGGCTACACCTTC.

V and J are TRBV5-6 and TRBJ1-4; no clear D. CDR1 is SGHDT, CDR2 YYEEEE, per germline. The V and J ends lost 0 bases and 10 bases respectively, with 7 bases between them. This CDR3 is built from 12 residues. This CDR3 is CASSLAAGKLFF. In DNA form, the CDR3 reads TGTGCCAGCAGCTTGGCTGCCGGAAAACTGTTTTTT.

The chain combines TRBV6-5 with TRBJ2-7; D might be TRBD2 (5 bases). The CDR3 is 12 amino acids. The V end lost 6 bases, the J end lost 2 bases, and 8 bases lay between the germline ends. Per the germline V gene, CDR1 is MNHEY and CDR2 is SVGAGI. The CDR3: CASSAGTYEQYF. CDR3 coding DNA: TGTGCCAGCAGCGCCGGGACCTACGAGCAGTACTTC.

The chain links TRBV25-1 to TRBJ2-3; 9 nucleotides align to TRBD1. The germline V gene has CDR1 MGHDK and CDR2 SYGVNS. This CDR3 is built from 16 residues. V trimming: 1 base; J trimming: 3 bases; junction bases outside the gene matches: 5. In DNA form, the CDR3 reads TGTGCCAGCAGTGAATTTAAGACAGGGGGGACAGATACGCAGTATTTT. As protein: CASSEFKTGGTDTQYF. Full variable domain (remainder filled in from reference TRBV25-1 and TRBJ2-3): EADIYQTPRYLVIGTGKKITLECSQTMGHDKMYWYQQDPGMELHLIHYSYGVNSTEKGDLSSESTVSRIRTEHFPLTLESARPSHTSQYLCASSEFKTGGTDTQYFGPGTRLTVL.

This chain uses TRBV2 with TRBJ2-5; D possibly corresponds to TRBD2 (6 bases). The V end was cut by 4 bases, the J end by 9 bases, with 21 bases between. The CDR3 has 15 residues. Germline assignment: CDR1 SNHLY and CDR2 FYNNEI. CDR3 sequence reads: CASSGRGTGEVSQYF. The CDR3, as DNA: TGTGCCAGCAGTGGCCGGGGGACCGGTGAAGTGTCCCAGTACTTC.

The V gene is TRBV7-7, the J gene TRBJ2-2; possibly TRBD1 for D (6 bases). Germline values: CDR1 SSHAT, CDR2 FNYEAQ (reference sequence). This CDR3 spans 14 amino acids. The V and J ends lost 4 bases and 5 bases respectively, with 11 bases between them. The CDR3 sequence: CASSSTTGTGELFF. The CDR3 DNA is TGTGCCAGCAGCTCAACTACAGGGACCGGGGAGCTGTTTTTT.

The V call is TRBV30, the J call TRBJ2-1; D is undetermined. With 2 bases removed from V and 9 bases from J, the gap between germline ends came to 8 bases. The CDR3 length is 11 residues. Germline V gene data show CDR1 as GTSNPN and CDR2 as SVGIG (reference sequence). The CDR3 DNA follows: TGTGCCTGGAGTTCGTCCGGTGAGCAGTTCTTC. It is translated as CAWSSSGEQFF.